This is a list of T cell receptor beta chains from one sample in a study of PD-1 blockade in classical Hodgkin lymphoma. TCRdb's copy holds only in-frame clones and misses some; the assay was immunoSEQ multiplex PCR. The sample holds fewer than 40,000 clones, 94% seen once. The source material was peripheral blood mononuclear cells (PBMCs). The receptors shown here come from a human donor with classical Hodgkin lymphoma. Each CDR3 is given with its conserved first and last residue. A D gene is named only where the DNA matches it firmly. Size values are once, few and many counts, or a class for expanded clones, and some rows have none.

D	length	V	J	size	CDR3	DNA
NA	12	TRBV7-3	TRBJ2-7	NA	CASSNTGGEQYF	TGTGCCAGCAGCAATACAGGCGGCGAGCAGTACTTC
TRBD2	17	TRBV7-9	TRBJ2-3	NA	CASSSRGLAGRTDTQYF	TGTGCCAGCAGCTCTCGCGGACTAGCGGGGCGCACAGATACGCAGTATTTT
NA	17	TRBV15	TRBJ1-5	NA	CATSPTYDRITNQPQHF	TGTGCCACCAGCCCTACCTATGACAGGATCACCAATCAGCCCCAGCATTTT
NA	14	TRBV19	TRBJ2-5	once	CASSMAGPQETQYF	TGTGCCAGTAGTATGGCGGGGCCTCAAGAGACCCAGTACTTC
NA	14	TRBV19	TRBJ2-1	NA	CASSLIGLYNEQFF	TGTGCCAGTAGCCTCATCGGACTTTACAATGAGCAGTTCTTC
NA	12	TRBV12-5	TRBJ2-7	NA	CASGQTAYEQYF	TGTGCTAGTGGCCAAACAGCCTACGAGCAGTACTTC
TRBD1	15	TRBV4-3	TRBJ1-2	NA	CASSPGDRAAYGYTF	TGCGCCAGCAGCCCTGGGGACAGGGCTGCTTATGGCTACACCTTC
TRBD1	15	TRBV19	TRBJ2-1	NA	CASSGDRALYNEQFF	TGTGCCAGTAGTGGGGACAGAGCCCTCTACAATGAGCAGTTCTTC
NA	16	TRBV4-3	TRBJ2-3	NA	CASSQDAGFSTDTQYF	TGCGCCAGCAGCCAAGACGCGGGGTTCAGCACAGATACGCAGTATTTT
TRBD1	15	TRBV4-1	TRBJ1-2	NA	CASSQDPVTGVGYTF	TGCGCCAGCAGCCAAGATCCAGTGACAGGGGTCGGCTACACCTTC
NA	15	TRBV27	TRBJ2-3	NA	CASSSVQGATDTQYF	TGTGCCAGCAGTAGTGTCCAGGGTGCAACAGATACGCAGTATTTT
TRBD1	13	TRBV5-4	TRBJ1-1	NA	CASSGNRGTEAFF	TGTGCCAGCAGCGGAAACAGGGGGACTGAAGCTTTCTTT
TRBD1	16	TRBV2	TRBJ2-5	NA	CASRPTGGGSAETQYF	TGTGCCAGCAGGCCGACAGGGGGGGGCAGTGCGGAGACCCAGTACTTC
NA	12	TRBV28	TRBJ1-2	NA	CASSTRTELYTF	TGTGCCAGCAGTACGAGGACGGAGCTCTACACCTTC
TRBD1	15	TRBV5-1	TRBJ2-5	NA	CASSIGQGPIKTQYF	TGCGCCAGCAGCATCGGACAGGGTCCAATAAAGACCCAGTACTTC
NA	14	TRBV7-2	TRBJ2-5	NA	CASSLGGFRETQYF	TGTGCCAGCAGCTTAGGGGGGTTTAGAGAGACCCAGTACTTC
TRBD1	16	TRBV6-6	TRBJ1-2	NA	CASRLTGVPLFYGYTF	TGTGCCAGCAGGCTAACAGGGGTTCCATTGTTCTATGGCTACACCTTC
NA	15	TRBV5-1	TRBJ2-3	NA	CASSSLGGGTDTQYF	TGCGCCAGCAGCTCTCTGGGGGGCGGCACAGATACGCAGTATTTT
NA	14	TRBV6-5	TRBJ2-7	NA	CASSRQENSYEQYF	TGTGCCAGCAGTCGACAGGAAAACTCCTACGAGCAGTACTTC
NA	11	TRBV27	TRBJ1-1	NA	CACGEGTEAFF	TGTGCTTGCGGCGAAGGGACTGAAGCTTTCTTT
NA	13	TRBV4-2	TRBJ2-7	NA	CASSSSSTGEQYF	TGTGCCAGCAGCTCCTCTAGTACGGGGGAGCAGTACTTC
NA	11	TRBV7-3	TRBJ2-1	once	CASSRGGEQFF	TGTGCCAGCAGCCGCGGAGGTGAGCAGTTCTTC
TRBD2	17	TRBV5-5	TRBJ2-3	NA	CASSPEKLAGGTDTQYF	TGTGCCAGCAGCCCAGAGAAGCTAGCGGGGGGCACAGATACGCAGTATTTT
NA	13	TRBV5-1	TRBJ1-1	NA	CASRFRPVVEAFF	TGCGCCAGCAGATTCCGGCCGGTTGTTGAAGCTTTCTTT
TRBD1	11	TRBV6-5	TRBJ2-7	NA	CATRTGYEQYF	TGTGCCACAAGGACAGGCTACGAGCAGTACTTC
NA	13	TRBV6-5	TRBJ1-2	NA	CASSYSTGGGYTF	TGTGCCAGCAGTTACTCGACGGGGGGTGGCTACACCTTC
TRBD2	15	TRBV29-1	TRBJ2-7	NA	CSVEVEAGGSYEQYF	TGCAGCGTTGAGGTGGAAGCGGGAGGGTCTTACGAGCAGTACTTC
TRBD2	15	TRBV7-2	TRBJ2-3	once	CASNAGWVAGDTQYF	TGTGCCAGCAACGCCGGGTGGGTAGCGGGAGATACGCAGTATTTT